Below, 14 T cell receptor beta chains from the same sample are listed, as sequenced in a study of shared clonotypes between healthy human individuals. This table comes from immunoSEQ multiplex PCR, and its TCRdb copy is limited to in-frame clones, with some not included. The sample shows 600,000 to 750,000 clones, approximately 75% of them seen only once. The sequenced sample was memory CD4+ T cells sorted from blood. Described subset: CD45RA-negative fraction. These TCRs come from a woman in her twenties or thirties in good health.

The chain has TRBV5-1 and TRBJ2-1; 9 bases are a match to TRBD2. CDR3 length: 14 residues. The ends lost 0 bases at V and 10 bases at J; junction bases unmatched: 5. CDR1 and CDR2 from the germline V gene are SGHRS and YFSETQ. CDR3 sequence reads: CASSLEVAGVEQFF. The CDR3, as DNA: TGCGCCAGCAGCTTGGAAGTAGCGGGAGTGGAGCAGTTCTTC.

The chain employs TRBV28 and TRBJ2-3; tentatively, D is TRBD2 (6 bases). The ends were cut back, 3 bases at V and 4 bases at J, with 14 bases in the middle. This CDR3 has 15 amino acids. The germline V gene has CDR1 MDHEN and CDR2 SYDVKM. The chain's CDR3 is CASSFGGSRADTQYF. The CDR3 region has the DNA TGTGCCAGCAGTTTTGGAGGGAGCCGGGCAGATACGCAGTATTTT.

This clone occurred a few times. The chain employs TRBV5-1 and TRBJ2-5, with 9 bases fitting TRBD1. This CDR3 comprises 16 residues. The V segment lost 2 bases and the J segment 5 bases; nucleotides outside the gene matches: 10. Germline assignment: CDR1 SGHRS and CDR2 YFSETQ. The CDR3, as DNA: TGCGCCAGCAGCTTATTAGCAAAACAGGGGGCGGAGACCCAGTACTTC. This codes for CASSLLAKQGAETQYF. Variable domain in full (rest from reference TRBV5-1 and TRBJ2-5): KAGVTQTPRYLIKTRGQQVTLSCSPISGHRSVSWYQQTPGQGLQFLFEYFSETQRNKGNFPGRFSGRQFSNSRSEMNVSTLELGDSALYLCASSLLAKQGAETQYFGPGTRLLVL.

This clone appeared once. This chain joins TRBV6-1 and TRBJ1-5, with D perhaps TRBD1 (5 bases). This CDR3 is 14 amino acids long. From germline, CDR1 is MNHNS and CDR2 SASEGT. V lost 7 bases to trimming and J lost 7 bases, with 17 bases between them. CDR3 DNA: TGTGCCAGCACCCGAAATGGGGGAGGGCAGCCCCAGCATTTT. It yields the protein CASTRNGGGQPQHF.

V is TRBV5-1 and J is TRBJ1-1; D uncertain. The CDR3 totals 14 residues. Germline assignment: CDR1 SGHRS and CDR2 YFSETQ. The germline V and J ends were trimmed by 0 bases and 0 bases, with 6 bases remaining between them. The CDR3 DNA sequence: TGCGCCAGCAGCTTGGATACCGTGAACACTGAAGCTTTCTTT. Amino acid sequence: CASSLDTVNTEAFF.

The chain combines TRBV5-6 with TRBJ2-2; 7 nucleotides agree with TRBD2. The CDR3 extends over 16 amino acids. V shed 1 base and J 1 base; nucleotides not matched to a gene: 4. The germline CDR1 and CDR2 sequences are SGHDT and YYEEEE. The CDR3 region is CASSLYPGGNTGELFF. The CDR3 DNA sequence: TGTGCCAGCAGCTTGTATCCGGGAGGGAACACCGGGGAGCTGTTTTTT.

This clone has only a few counts. The J gene is TRBJ1-4, the V gene TRBV4-1; D remains ambiguous. The V gene's germline CDR1 is MGHRA and CDR2 YSYEKL. V gave up 2 bases and J gave up 1 base, with 14 bases separating them. The CDR3 extends over 17 amino acids. In DNA, the CDR3 is TGCGCCAGCAGCCAATCCGGATGGGGTGGAACTAATGAAAAACTGTTTTTT. It yields the protein CASSQSGWGGTNEKLFF.

There are a few counts of this clone. The chain is built from TRBV6-5 and TRBJ2-7; D not resolved. Between the trimmed V and J ends, which lost 4 bases and 0 bases, there was a span of 13 bases. CDR3 length equals 15 residues. The V gene's germline CDR1 is MNHEY and CDR2 SVGAGI. The DNA for the CDR3 is TGTGCCAGCAGTTTGACTCTTTTAAGCTCCTACGAGCAGTACTTC. Translated: CASSLTLLSSYEQYF.

The chain employs TRBV19 and TRBJ2-3; D gene unclear. Trimming shortened V by 5 bases and J by 0 bases, and 9 bases separated the two germline ends. The CDR3 has 14 amino acids. Per the germline V gene, CDR1 is LNHDA and CDR2 is SQIVND (reference sequence). In DNA form, the CDR3 reads TGTGCCAGTAGTTCAGGAGAAAGCACAGATACGCAGTATTTT. Encoded protein: CASSSGESTDTQYF.

The genes are TRBV7-6 and TRBJ1-3, with D possibly being TRBD1 (6 bases). CDR1 is SGHVS, CDR2 FNYEAQ, per germline. Trimming stripped 0 bases from V and 7 bases from J, with 16 bases between. CDR3 length: 16 residues. The CDR3: CASSLAGAGLANTIYF. Written as DNA, the CDR3 is TGTGCCAGCAGCTTAGCGGGGGCAGGGCTGGCGAACACCATATATTTT.

The chain employs TRBV2 and TRBJ2-7, with 9 bases that match TRBD1. The V gene end was trimmed by 8 bases and the J gene end by 2 bases; junction bases not matched to a gene: 4. This CDR3 contains 13 residues. From germline, CDR1 is SNHLY and CDR2 FYNNEI. CDR3 nucleotides: TGTGCCAGCGTAGACAGGGGGGCCTACGAGCAGTACTTC. Translated, it gives CASVDRGAYEQYF. Full variable domain (rest looked up from reference TRBV2 and TRBJ2-7): EPEVTQTPSHQVTQMGQEVILRCVPISNHLYFYWYRQILGQKVEFLVSFYNNEISEKSEIFDDQFSVERPDGSNFTLKIRSTKLEDSAMYFCASVDRGAYEQYFGPGTRLTVT.

With respect to this clone: At one of its ends the junction is not consistent with the germline gene, which may arise from a read error. This sample includes further DNA sequences coding for the same CDR3. J is TRBJ2-7 and V is TRBV7-9; tentative D call: TRBD1 (6 bases). Looked up from germline, CDR1 is SEHNR and CDR2 is FQNEAQ (reference sequence). This CDR3 has 16 residues. The CDR3 loop is CASSPALYTWGHEQYF. CDR3 nucleotides: TGTGCCAGCAGCCCCGCTCTTTATACTTGGGGGCACGAGCAATACTTC.

This clone was detected only once. The chain uses TRBV11-3 and TRBJ2-7; TRBD1 aligns across 8 bases. The CDR3 covers 15 residues. With 4 bases clipped from V and 3 bases from J, the junction kept 8 bases outside the gene matches. Germline-derived CDR1 and CDR2 are SGHNT and YENEEA. This chain's CDR3 is CASSSGQGMDYEQYF. Written as DNA, the CDR3 is TGTGCCAGCAGCTCTGGACAGGGTATGGACTACGAGCAGTACTTC.

CDR3 protein: CASSAMLAGVETQYF. The CDR3 DNA follows: TGTGCCAGCAGCGCCATGCTAGCGGGAGTTGAGACCCAGTACTTC. The chain is built from TRBV14 and TRBJ2-5; 10 bases align to TRBD2. This CDR3 spans 15 amino acids. With V trimmed by 5 bases and J by 5 bases, 8 bases remained unmatched. Germline values: CDR1 SGHDN, CDR2 FVKESK.